The text below deals with one TCR beta chain. In the source study's methods: From reference gene primer amplification, estimates of nucleated cell counts were derived. Measured with immunoSEQ multiplex PCR; TCRdb has only the in-frame clones, and not every one. The V and J calls and the clone size are those of that table, but D and trimming were determined from the DNA. This table has approximately 220,000 clones, about 86% appearing once. This sample was included in a study of blood T cell repertoires in COVID-19. V lost 3 bases, J lost 4 bases, and 9 bases lay in between. This CDR3 spans 12 amino acids. Germline loops: CDR1 GTSNPN, CDR2 SVGIG (reference sequence). Cohorts were based on clinical histories the participants reported.

The J gene is TRBJ1-2, the V gene TRBV30; D is ambiguous. Source material: PBMCs or T cells enriched from blood (not recorded which). The TCR comes from a woman in her 40s with acute COVID-19. The CDR3 here is CAWSRLGYGYTF. The CDR3 DNA reads TGTGCCTGGAGCAGACTGGGCTATGGCTACACCTTC.